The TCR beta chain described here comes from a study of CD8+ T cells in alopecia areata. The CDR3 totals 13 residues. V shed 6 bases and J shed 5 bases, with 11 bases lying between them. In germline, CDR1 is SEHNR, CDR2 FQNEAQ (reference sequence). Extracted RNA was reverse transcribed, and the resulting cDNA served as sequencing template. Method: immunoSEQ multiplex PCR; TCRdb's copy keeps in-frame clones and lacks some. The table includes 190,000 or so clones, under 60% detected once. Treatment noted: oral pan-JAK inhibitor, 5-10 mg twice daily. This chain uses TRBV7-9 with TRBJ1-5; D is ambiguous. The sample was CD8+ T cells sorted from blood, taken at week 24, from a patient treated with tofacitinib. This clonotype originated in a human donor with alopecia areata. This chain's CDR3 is CASSLNRDQPQHF. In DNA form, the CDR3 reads TGTGCCAGCAGTCTGAACAGAGATCAGCCCCAGCATTTT. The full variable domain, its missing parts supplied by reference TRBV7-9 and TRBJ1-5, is DTGVSQNPRHKITKRGQNVTFRCDPISEHNRLYWYRQTLGQGPEFLTYFQNEAQLEKSRLLSDRFSAERPKGSFSTLEIQRTEQGDSAMYLCASSLNRDQPQHFGDGTRLSIL.